Shown below are 10 T cell receptor beta chains from a single sample sequenced in a study of cytomegalovirus exposure and HLA in healthy donors. Use of 60 Vbeta and 13 Jbeta primers characterized the PCR. The protocol was immunoSEQ multiplex PCR, while the TCRdb copy is restricted to in-frame clones and leaves out a portion. In the table there are roughly 65,000 clones, 65% to 80% of which are singletons. Sequencing was carried out using PBMCs. Receptors were obtained from a man aged 35-49 years in good health and CMV-seropositive.

CDR3 coding DNA: TGCGCCAGCAGCTTGAATGGCAAGAATCAGCCCCAGCATTTT. It specifies CASSLNGKNQPQHF. The gene calls are TRBV5-1 and TRBJ1-5; D uncertain. The CDR3 consists of 14 residues. The V gene's germline CDR1 is SGHRS and CDR2 YFSETQ. V dropped 1 base and J dropped 4 bases, with 9 bases sitting between them.

V gene TRBV7-8 combines with J gene TRBJ2-7, with TRBD2 matching over 11 bases. CDR3 size: 15 residues. CDR1 and CDR2 (germline): SGHVS, FQNEAQ. The trim removed 5 bases at V and 2 bases at J, leaving 5 bases unmatched. In DNA form, the CDR3 reads TGTGCCAGCAGCAAGGGACTAGCGGATGCCTACGAGCAGTACTTC. It yields the protein CASSKGLADAYEQYF.

The rearrangement links TRBV10-3 to TRBJ2-3; D gene uncertain. V gave up 10 bases and J gave up 0 bases, with 8 bases separating them. The CDR3 extends over 12 amino acids. Per germline, CDR1 ENHRY and CDR2 SYGVKD. The CDR3: CATTASTDTQYF. CDR3 sequence (DNA): TGTGCCACGACTGCTAGCACAGATACGCAGTATTTT.

The chain is built from TRBV14 and TRBJ2-7, with 9 bases matching TRBD1. The CDR3 covers 15 residues. With 4 bases clipped from V and 1 base from J, the junction kept 5 bases outside the gene matches. Germline values: CDR1 SGHDN, CDR2 FVKESK. Written as DNA, the CDR3 is TGTGCCAGCAGCCCTCGGACAGGGGTATCCTACGAGCAGTACTTC. It is translated as CASSPRTGVSYEQYF.

V gene TRBV9 combines with J gene TRBJ2-2, with 9 positions matching TRBD1. The CDR3 covers 15 residues. V shed 0 bases and J 7 bases; nucleotides not matched to a gene: 4. Germline CDR1 reads SGDLS; CDR2 reads YYNGEE. This CDR3 is CASSVGGTGYGELFF. The CDR3 DNA reads as TGTGCCAGCAGCGTAGGGGGGACAGGGTACGGGGAGCTGTTTTTT.

This clone was found once. J is TRBJ2-7 and V is TRBV30; 11 bases match TRBD2. CDR3 length equals 14 residues. Unmatched junction bases numbered 3, after V lost 2 bases and J lost 3 bases. The germline gives CDR1 GTSNPN, CDR2 SVGIG (reference sequence). CDR3 loop: CAWSSGTSGYEQYF. The CDR3 nucleotides are TGTGCCTGGAGTTCCGGGACTAGCGGCTACGAGCAGTACTTC.

The rearrangement uses TRBV7-9 and TRBJ2-3; no clear D gene. The V gene lost 2 bases and the J gene lost 0 bases, with 12 bases spanning the gap. Germline CDR1 SEHNR, CDR2 FQNEAQ (reference sequence). CDR3 length: 16 amino acids. CDR3 amino acids: CASSLSVAPSTDTQYF. In nucleotides, the CDR3 is TGTGCCAGCAGCTTATCTGTAGCCCCAAGCACAGATACGCAGTATTTT.

The chain uses TRBV19 and TRBJ2-1; D is undetermined. V lost 7 bases to trimming and J lost 7 bases, with 11 bases between them. In germline, CDR1 is LNHDA, CDR2 SQIVND (reference sequence). The CDR3 is 12 residues long. CDR3 sequence: CASNSRVNEQFF. CDR3 DNA sequence: TGTGCCAGTAACTCCCGGGTTAATGAGCAGTTCTTC.

This clone was counted once. The V call is TRBV25-1, the J call TRBJ2-7; 11 bases map to TRBD2. There are 13 residues in the CDR3. With V trimmed by 7 bases and J by 4 bases, 3 bases remained unmatched. Germline V gene lookup returns CDR1 MGHDK and CDR2 SYGVNS. CDR3: CASTTSGAYEQYF. CDR3 nucleotides: TGTGCCAGCACGACTAGCGGGGCATACGAGCAGTACTTC.

This rearrangement joins TRBV10-3 to TRBJ2-2; 7 bases are a match to TRBD1. V gave up 4 bases and J gave up 5 bases; unmatched junction bases: 10. The CDR3 length is 16 residues. The germline V gene has CDR1 ENHRY and CDR2 SYGVKD. The CDR3 loop reads CAISGGQEISTGELFF. CDR3 bases: TGTGCCATCAGTGGAGGACAGGAAATATCGACCGGGGAGCTGTTTTTT.